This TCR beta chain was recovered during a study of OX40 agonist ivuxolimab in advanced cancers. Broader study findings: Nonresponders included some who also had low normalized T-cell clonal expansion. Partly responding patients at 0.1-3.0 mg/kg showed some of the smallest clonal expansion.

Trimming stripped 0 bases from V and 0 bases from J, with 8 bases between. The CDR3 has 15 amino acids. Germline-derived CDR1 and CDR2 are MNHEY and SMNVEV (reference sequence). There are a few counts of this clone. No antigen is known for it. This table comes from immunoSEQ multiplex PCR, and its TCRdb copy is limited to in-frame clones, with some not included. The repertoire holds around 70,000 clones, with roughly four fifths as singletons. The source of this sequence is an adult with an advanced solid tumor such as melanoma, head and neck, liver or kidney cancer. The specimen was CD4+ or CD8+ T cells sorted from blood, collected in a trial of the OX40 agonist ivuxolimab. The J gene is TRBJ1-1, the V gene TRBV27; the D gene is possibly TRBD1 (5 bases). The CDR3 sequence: CASSLSWGMNTEAFF. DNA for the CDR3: TGTGCCAGCAGTTTATCTTGGGGGATGAACACTGAAGCTTTCTTT.